The source of this T cell receptor (beta chain) is a study of T cells in Graves' hyperthyroidism and ophthalmopathy. Background on the study: Before any treatment, at initial diagnosis, peripheral blood was collected.

Researchers amplified the TCR beta CDR3 regions from RNA transcripts. A first-round RT-PCR of the TCR CDR3 used the HTBI primer set. Via MiXCR, TCRdb re-called the multiplex PCR reads, giving one row per CDR3 protein. The repertoire has fewer than 250,000 distinct CDR3 sequences, approximately 16% of them found once; the top ten carry around 30%. This clonotype was seen ten or more times. Antigen: not known. The CDR3 is 19 amino acids. Germline assignment: CDR1 SGHAT and CDR2 FQNNGV. V shed 1 base, J shed 2 bases, and the junction held 12 bases outside the gene matches. Study conclusions and caveats: The majority of expanded thyroid clonotypes above 0.001 also appeared in blood.

Clinical symptoms, serum thyroxine and TRAb, thyroid ultrasound and orbital computed tomography were used for the diagnoses. This receptor was taken from a young woman with Graves' ophthalmopathy. The chain uses TRBV11-2 and TRBJ2-1; 9 bases line up with TRBD2. Source material: blood. The DNA for the CDR3 is TGTGCCAGCAGCTTAGGTCAGACCCTAGCGGGGCCTACCTACAATGAGCAGTTCTTC. Its translation: CASSLGQTLAGPTYNEQFF.